The entry below describes one TCR beta chain. Its cognate antigen has yet to be identified. No much larger clone exists at a distance of one base, and base qualities are not known. TCRbeta CDR3 regions were amplified from genomic DNA by means of the immunoSEQ Assay, a bias-controlled multiplex PCR. The authors' pipeline ran thus. The number of nucleated cells in each sample was estimated by amplification of reference gene primers within the assay. To quantify the absolute abundance of each unique TCRbeta CDR3 rearrangement, sequence reads were collapsed and filtered. For each sample, productive Simpson clonality was calculated as the square root of Simpson's diversity index over productive rearrangements. Not all clones reach the TCRdb copy of this immuneACCESS table, which keeps in-frame sequences only. Checked studies attribute under half of the gap to unresolved V genes and leave the rest unexplained. The V and J calls and clone size were taken over from that table, and D and trimming were inferred from the DNA. Here the sample has 35,000 to 45,000 clones; approximately 79% occur a single time. The top ten hold around a third of the sample.

The source of the sample is a study of blood T cell repertoires in COVID-19 (dated by TCRdb to the early 2020s). In the study overall: The collaborator samples originated in the United States, Italy and Spain and spanned the acute and convalescent phases of COVID-19. The material from the prospective study consisted of cDNA or gDNA derived from T cells, B-cell-depleted T cells, or PBMCs. The dataset comprised deeply sampled blood TCRbeta repertoires from subjects exposed to, actively infected with, or recovered from COVID-19. The repertoires were released in a freely available public database intended as a resource for research on the immune response to SARS-CoV-2. Samples were obtained from the ongoing ImmuneRACE study (first 160 participants) and from 1,254 subjects provided by 6 global collaborators. A de-identified subject ID, COVID-19 status, age in years and sex were almost always included in the sample metadata. HLA class I and class II types, where available, came from metadata supplied by the sample provider rather than from assay-based typing.

Each collaborating institution followed its own protocols to collect whole blood in K2EDTA tubes. Collaborator samples were shipped for TCRbeta analysis as frozen whole blood, isolated PBMCs, or DNA extracted from either sample type. What the study reported, not specific to this receptor: How much clinical and demographic metadata was included differed by source and by participant, and the metadata was provided uncurated.

The germline V gene gives CDR1 as ENHRY and CDR2 as SYGVKD. V is clipped by 8 bases and J by 5 bases, and the sequence between their germline boundaries is 13 bases long. The CDR3 numbers 13 residues from cysteine through phenylalanine. Only the CDR3 part of the read is kept: 39 bases, read in frame from the first base. This receptor was taken from a woman aged 80 or over with acute or convalescent COVID-19. Sequenced material: peripheral blood. The rearranged segments are TRBV10-3 and TRBJ2-1; D gene: possibly TRBD1, on 5 matching bases. The CDR3 protein is CAIDRENNNEQFF. The sequence in DNA is TGTGCCATCGACAGAGAGAACAACAATGAGCAGTTCTTC.